The 16 T cell receptor beta chains presented below share a single source sample, sequenced in a study of blood T cell repertoires in COVID-19 (dated by TCRdb to about 2020). The receptor library was made with the immunoSEQ multiplex PCR assay. TCRdb re-hosts the immuneACCESS table, in-frame sequences only. Its copies lack some clones; in the studies checked, an unresolved V gene accounts for under half of them, and the cause for the rest is not known. The sample data list about 21,000 clones, and roughly nine tenths of these were observed just once. The ten largest account for roughly 6% of the sample. The sequenced material came from peripheral blood. The receptors derive from a human donor in a cohort sampled during active COVID-19.

The chain has TRBV5-4 and TRBJ2-2; perhaps TRBD1 as D (5 bases). The CDR3 contains 14 residues. V was cut by 7 bases and J by 7 bases, with 17 bases left in between. Germline V gene sequence: CDR1 SGHNT, CDR2 YYREEE (reference sequence). CDR3: CASREQSRDGELFF. CDR3 in DNA: TGTGCCAGCCGAGAACAGAGCAGGGACGGGGAGCTGTTTTTT.

This chain joins TRBV19 and TRBJ2-5; 7 positions match TRBD1. The germline CDR1 and CDR2 sequences are LNHDA and SQIVND (reference sequence). The CDR3 contains 15 residues. With V trimmed by 5 bases and J by 0 bases, 6 bases remained unmatched. CDR3: CASSPGDSNQETQYF. CDR3 in DNA: TGTGCCAGTAGTCCCGGGGACAGCAACCAAGAGACCCAGTACTTC.

This clone has just a few counts. CDR3 residues: CASSPPGLAASEQYF. The CDR3 coding sequence is TGTGCCAGCAGTCCCCCGGGACTAGCGGCCTCCGAGCAGTACTTC. The rearrangement uses TRBV6-6 and TRBJ2-7; TRBD2 matches at 11 bases. V lost 5 bases to trimming and J lost 6 bases; unmatched junction nucleotides: 9. The germline V gene encodes CDR1 MNHNY and CDR2 SVGAGI (reference sequence). The CDR3 covers 15 residues.

V is TRBV7-6 and J is TRBJ2-1; D perhaps matches TRBD1 (5 bases). The V end was cut by 1 base, the J end by 0 bases, with 13 bases between. This CDR3 comprises 17 residues. Germline assignment: CDR1 SGHVS and CDR2 FNYEAQ. CDR3 sequence reads: CASSLEQDPSSYNEQFF. The CDR3 DNA reads as TGTGCCAGCAGCTTAGAACAGGACCCTAGCTCCTACAATGAGCAGTTCTTC. Filled out from reference TRBV7-6 and TRBJ2-1, the complete variable domain reads GAGVSQSPRYKVTKRGQDVALRCDPISGHVSLYWYRQALGQGPEFLTYFNYEAQQDKSGLPNDRFSAERPEGSISTLTIQRTEQRDSAMYRCASSLEQDPSSYNEQFFGPGTRLTVL.

The V gene is TRBV28, the J gene TRBJ1-1, with a weak D call TRBD1 (6 bases). Trimming left V 9 bases short and J 5 bases short, with 13 bases between. CDR1 and CDR2 (germline): MDHEN, SYDVKM. The CDR3 extends over 12 amino acids. The CDR3 here is CASTRDITEAFF. CDR3 coding DNA: TGTGCCAGTACCCGGGACATTACTGAAGCTTTCTTT.

The chain links TRBV13 to TRBJ1-1; TRBD1 matches 10 bases. V dropped 5 bases and J dropped 5; count of bases not matched to a gene: 11. The CDR3 runs 16 residues. Germline assignment: CDR1 PRHDT and CDR2 FYEKMQ (reference sequence). The CDR3 DNA is TGTGCCAGCAGCCATGACAGGGGGCGATATGGAACTGAAGCTTTCTTT. Translation gives CASSHDRGRYGTEAFF.

The V gene is TRBV24-1, the J gene TRBJ1-1; no definite D call. The germline V gene encodes CDR1 KGHDR and CDR2 SFDVKD. V was pared by 2 bases and J by 0 bases, with 12 bases between. This CDR3 spans 16 amino acids. The CDR3 region has the DNA TGTGCCACCAGTGATTCGGTCGTGTCCCTGAACACTGAAGCTTTCTTT. Its translation: CATSDSVVSLNTEAFF.

This chain uses TRBV2 with TRBJ1-2; no definite D call. V was shortened by 3 bases and J by 0 bases, with 8 bases between the two germline ends. This CDR3 contains 14 residues. The germline gives CDR1 SNHLY, CDR2 FYNNEI. CDR3 amino acids: CASSEVGTNYGYTF. CDR3 DNA: TGTGCCAGCAGTGAGGTCGGGACTAACTATGGCTACACCTTC.

J is TRBJ1-3 and V is TRBV23-1, with a weak D call TRBD1 (5 bases). TRBV23-1 is treated as an ORF (open reading frame) with a function not yet certain. Trimming took off 2 bases at V and 6 bases at J, with 29 bases between the two ends. This CDR3 has 20 amino acids. As DNA, the CDR3 is TGCGCCAGCAGTCAACCCCGGGGGGGGAGTAGTATAAAGGAAGCAAACACCATATATTTT. It translates to CASSQPRGGSSIKEANTIYF.

The chain uses TRBV9 and TRBJ1-2; D gene ambiguous. The V end lost 0 bases, the J end lost 0 bases, and 9 bases lay between the germline ends. The CDR3 has 15 residues. Germline values: CDR1 SGDLS, CDR2 YYNGEE. The CDR3 DNA reads as TGTGCCAGCAGCGTAGCACCCGAGACTAACTATGGCTACACCTTC. Amino acid sequence: CASSVAPETNYGYTF.

The rearrangement uses TRBV9 and TRBJ2-1, with D maybe TRBD2 (6 bases). V lost 3 bases and J 1 base, leaving 8 bases between the germline ends. The germline V gene encodes CDR1 SGDLS and CDR2 YYNGEE. The CDR3 contains 14 residues. For the CDR3, the DNA is TGTGCCAGCAGCGCCGGGACTTCCTACAATGAGCAGTTCTTC. It yields the protein CASSAGTSYNEQFF.

This clone was recorded only once. This chain joins TRBV3-1 (or the pseudogene TRBV3-2) and TRBJ2-6, with D possibly matching TRBD1 (6 bases). Germline loops: CDR1 LGHDT, CDR2 YNNKEL (reference sequence). The germline V and J ends were trimmed by 2 bases and 4 bases, with 9 bases remaining between them. The CDR3 covers 15 residues. The CDR3 DNA reads TGTGCCAGCAGCCAAAGGACAGTCGGGGCCAACGTCCTGACTTTC. It codes for CASSQRTVGANVLTF.

The J gene is TRBJ2-7, the V gene TRBV28, with D possibly TRBD2 on 6 matching bases. The V gene's germline CDR1 is MDHEN and CDR2 SYDVKM. The CDR3 is 13 amino acids. V was cut by 6 bases and J by 1 base, with 10 bases left in between. CDR3 bases: TGTGCCAGCAGGGTAGCGGCGTCCTACGAGCAGTACTTC. The encoded protein is CASRVAASYEQYF.

The rearrangement uses TRBV30 and TRBJ2-2; D is undetermined. The CDR3 contains 14 residues. From germline, CDR1 is GTSNPN and CDR2 SVGIG (reference sequence). V was clipped by 2 bases and J by 1 base, with 8 bases between them. CDR3: CAWSLNMNTGELFF. CDR3 coding DNA: TGTGCCTGGAGTCTGAACATGAACACCGGGGAGCTGTTTTTT.

The chain couples TRBV7-6 to TRBJ1-6, with 8 nucleotides matching TRBD1. V lost 5 bases, J lost 12 bases, and 3 bases stayed unmatched. Per the germline V gene, CDR1 is SGHVS and CDR2 is FNYEAQ. The CDR3 is 12 amino acids. DNA for the CDR3: TGTGCCAGCAGCCTAACAGGGGGACCCCTCCACTTT. This sequence encodes CASSLTGGPLHF.

This clone showed up just a few times. V is TRBV6-1 and J is TRBJ2-2, with D unclear. The germline V and J ends were trimmed by 1 base and 1 base, with 4 bases remaining between them. The CDR3 is 14 amino acids. Germline V gene sequence: CDR1 MNHNS, CDR2 SASEGT. The CDR3 spells CASSEGVNTGELFF. In DNA form, the CDR3 reads TGTGCCAGCAGTGAAGGAGTGAACACCGGGGAGCTGTTTTTT.